The 17 T cell receptor beta chains listed next were all sequenced from one sample in a study of chemoradiotherapy in HPV16-positive cancers. Using immunoSEQ multiplex PCR, the repertoire was profiled, and TCRdb retains in-frame clones only, with some absent. The sample lists about 5,400 clones; roughly 71% were seen once. The material was tumor tissue, obtained from a patient who underwent chemoradiotherapy. These receptors originate from a human donor with HPV-associated anogenital cancer.

V and J are TRBV2 and TRBJ2-3, with D uncertain. The germline CDR1 and CDR2 sequences are SNHLY and FYNNEI. V gave up 1 base and J gave up 6 bases, with 8 bases separating them. This CDR3 spans 13 amino acids. The CDR3 nucleotides are TGTGCCAGCAGTGAAGAACGTTTGGATACGCAGTATTTT. It yields the protein CASSEERLDTQYF.

The V gene is TRBV7-9, the J gene TRBJ2-5; 9 nucleotides align to TRBD2. TRBJ2-7 matches the DNA end more closely, so the J call is doubtful. Per germline, CDR1 SEHNR and CDR2 FQNEAQ (reference sequence). The CDR3 has 15 amino acids. This CDR3 reads CASSLVSGSSYEQYF. DNA for the CDR3: TGTGCCAGCAGCTTAGTTAGCGGGAGCTCCTACGAGCAGTACTTC.

The chain has TRBV14 and TRBJ2-4; 7 bases line up with TRBD1. The V gene end was trimmed by 5 bases and the J gene end by 0 bases; junction bases not matched to a gene: 13. The CDR3 runs 18 residues. Germline V lookup: CDR1 SGHDN, CDR2 FVKESK. This chain's CDR3 is CASSGHYRGPIAKNIQYF. In nucleotides, the CDR3 is TGTGCCAGCAGCGGACACTACAGGGGCCCAATAGCCAAAAACATTCAGTACTTC.

The chain couples TRBV5-1 to TRBJ2-5; 7 positions match TRBD2. Germline-derived CDR1 and CDR2 are SGHRS and YFSETQ. The CDR3 has 14 amino acids. V shed 5 bases, J shed 4 bases, and the junction held 8 bases outside the gene matches. CDR3 nucleotides: TGCGCCAGCAGGCCGGGAGGAGTAGGAGAGACCCAGTACTTC. Translation: CASRPGGVGETQYF. Drawing the rest from reference TRBV5-1 and TRBJ2-5, the complete variable domain is KAGVTQTPRYLIKTRGQQVTLSCSPISGHRSVSWYQQTPGQGLQFLFEYFSETQRNKGNFPGRFSGRQFSNSRSEMNVSTLELGDSALYLCASRPGGVGETQYFGPGTRLLVL.

The CDR3: CASSVKGATSSGNTIYF. CDR3 DNA sequence: TGTGCCAGCAGCGTCAAGGGGGCCACCTCTTCTGGAAACACCATATATTTT. The chain is built from TRBV7-8 and TRBJ1-3; TRBD1 matches 7 bases. Germline loops: CDR1 SGHVS, CDR2 FQNEAQ. V shed 5 bases and J 1 base; nucleotides not matched to a gene: 11. The CDR3 length is 17 residues.

The V and J genes are TRBV7-9 and TRBJ2-1, with TRBD1 matching over 7 bases. CDR3 length equals 16 residues. Trimming cost V 5 bases and J 6 bases; bases outside gene matches: 13. CDR1 and CDR2 from the germline V gene are SEHNR and FQNEAQ (reference sequence). The DNA of the CDR3 is TGTGCCAGCAGCCCCAATCCGGGACAGTTATCCAATGAGCAGTTCTTC. This sequence encodes CASSPNPGQLSNEQFF.

V is TRBV28 and J is TRBJ2-3; D may be TRBD2 (6 bases). Between the trimmed V and J ends, which lost 7 bases and 1 base, there was a span of 15 bases. This CDR3 contains 15 residues. Germline-derived CDR1 and CDR2 are MDHEN and SYDVKM. The DNA of the CDR3 is TGTGCCAGCACCTCAGAGAGACTAGGCACAGATACGCAGTATTTT. This encodes CASTSERLGTDTQYF.

V usage is TRBV30 and J usage is TRBJ1-2, with D tentatively TRBD1 (6 bases). The CDR3 spans 13 residues. Per the germline V gene, CDR1 is GTSNPN and CDR2 is SVGIG (reference sequence). V lost 4 bases and J lost 4, with 13 bases in between. As DNA, the CDR3 is TGTGCCTGGATATCTAGGACAGTCTATGGCTACACCTTC. The encoded protein is CAWISRTVYGYTF.

V gene TRBV10-3 combines with J gene TRBJ1-1, with D perhaps TRBD1 (6 bases). CDR1 and CDR2 (germline): ENHRY, SYGVKD. V lost 9 bases and J lost 0, with 11 bases in between. CDR3 length: 13 residues. CDR3 region: CAMTRDMNTEAFF. DNA of the CDR3: TGTGCCATGACTAGGGACATGAACACTGAAGCTTTCTTT.

This clone was recorded a few times. This chain links TRBV7-9 with TRBJ2-2; 7 bases are shared with TRBD1. Looked up from germline, CDR1 is SEHNR and CDR2 is FQNEAQ (reference sequence). The CDR3 covers 14 residues. The V gene end was trimmed by 5 bases and the J gene end by 7 bases; junction bases not matched to a gene: 7. The DNA of the CDR3 is TGTGCCAGCAGCCACAGGGGTACGGACGGGGAGCTGTTTTTT. Translation: CASSHRGTDGELFF.

This clone was found once. The gene calls are TRBV5-8 and TRBJ2-5, with 8 bases aligning to TRBD2. J lost 3 bases, V lost 3 bases, and 13 bases had no gene match. Germline CDR1 and CDR2: SGHTS and YDEGEE. The CDR3 length is 17 residues. CDR3 protein: CASSYDPGTSKEETQYF. The DNA of the CDR3 is TGTGCCAGCAGCTACGATCCCGGGACTAGTAAAGAAGAGACCCAGTACTTC.

The chain employs TRBV7-9 and TRBJ2-3; possible D gene TRBD2, 6 bases. V was cut by 5 bases and J by 3 bases, with 21 bases left in between. The germline V gene has CDR1 SEHNR and CDR2 FQNEAQ (reference sequence). CDR3 length: 17 residues. As DNA, the CDR3 is TGTGCCAGCAGCCCGATGGAGACTAGTTTTGGGACAGATACGCAGTATTTT. Its translation: CASSPMETSFGTDTQYF.

This chain links TRBV18 with TRBJ1-2; unclear D gene. CDR3 length: 15 residues. Germline assignment: CDR1 KGHSH and CDR2 LQKENI. Trimming took 2 bases from V and 4 from J, leaving 14 bases between them. Written as DNA, the CDR3 is TGTGCCAGCTCACCAGACCGGGCTGCAGCCTATGGCTACACCTTC. It specifies CASSPDRAAAYGYTF.

J is TRBJ2-1 and V is TRBV2, with TRBD1 matching 7 bases. The germline V gene has CDR1 SNHLY and CDR2 FYNNEI. The length of the CDR3 is 16 residues. The J segment lost 3 bases and the V segment lost 6 bases, leaving 11 bases of the junction unmatched. The CDR3 sequence: CASRRGQDVFYNEQFF. The DNA of the CDR3 is TGTGCCAGCAGGAGAGGACAGGACGTATTCTACAATGAGCAGTTCTTC.

The V gene is TRBV28, the J gene TRBJ2-1, with 10 bases lining up with TRBD2. V trimming: 3 bases; J trimming: 7 bases; junction bases outside the gene matches: 9. There are 16 residues in the CDR3. Germline CDR1 and CDR2: MDHEN and SYDVKM. CDR3 coding DNA: TGTGCCAGCAGTTTTCTAGCGGGAGATTTTTGGAATGAGCAGTTCTTC. Encoded protein: CASSFLAGDFWNEQFF.

This chain links TRBV5-8 with TRBJ2-1, with 7 bases matching TRBD2. The V gene end was trimmed by 7 bases and the J gene end by 0 bases; junction bases not matched to a gene: 7. The CDR3 is 15 residues long. The germline V gene has CDR1 SGHTS and CDR2 YDEGEE. CDR3: CASLPRGSSYNEQFF. The CDR3 DNA reads TGTGCCAGCCTCCCGCGGGGGAGCTCCTACAATGAGCAGTTCTTC.

V is TRBV7-3 and J is TRBJ2-3; 8 bases align to TRBD2. V lost 5 bases and J lost 0; bases outside the gene matches: 4. CDR1 and CDR2 from the germline V gene are SGHTA and FQGTGA. There are 15 residues in the CDR3. CDR3 sequence (DNA): TGTGCCAGCAGCCCGAGCGGGAGAAGCACAGATACGCAGTATTTT. Protein sequence: CASSPSGRSTDTQYF.